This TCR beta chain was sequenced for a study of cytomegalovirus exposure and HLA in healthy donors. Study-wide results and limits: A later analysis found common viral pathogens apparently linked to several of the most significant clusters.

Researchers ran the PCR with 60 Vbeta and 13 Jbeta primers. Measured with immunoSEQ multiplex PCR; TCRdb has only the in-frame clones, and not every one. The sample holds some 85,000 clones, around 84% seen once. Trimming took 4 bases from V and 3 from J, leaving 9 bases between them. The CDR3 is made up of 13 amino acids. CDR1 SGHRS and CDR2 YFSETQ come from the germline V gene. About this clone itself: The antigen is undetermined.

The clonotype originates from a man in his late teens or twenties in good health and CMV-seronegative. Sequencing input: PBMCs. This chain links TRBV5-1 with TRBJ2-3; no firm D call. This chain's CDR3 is CASSPAATDTQYF. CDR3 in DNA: TGCGCCAGCAGCCCGGCAGCGACAGATACGCAGTATTTT.